Below, 25 T cell receptor beta chains from the same sample are listed, as sequenced in a study of cytomegalovirus exposure and HLA in healthy donors. Primers for the PCR totalled 60 Vbeta and 13 Jbeta. TCRdb's table, derived via immunoSEQ multiplex PCR, lists solely in-frame clones and lacks some. The sample includes 200,000 or so clones, more than 85% of them seen just once. Sequencing used PBMCs. These receptors originate from a girl less than two years old in good health and CMV-seronegative.

The rearrangement links TRBV7-9 to TRBJ2-1, with 9 bases matching TRBD2. The junction had 6 bases not matched to a gene; V was cut back by 5 bases and J by 4 bases. CDR1 is SEHNR, CDR2 FQNEAQ, per germline (reference sequence). The CDR3 is 15 residues long. The CDR3 DNA sequence: TGTGCCAGCAGCCACAGCGGGGGGCGATACAATGAGCAGTTCTTC. Encoded protein: CASSHSGGRYNEQFF.

This sequence joins TRBV6-5 and TRBJ2-1; 7 bases agree with TRBD1. V shed 6 bases, J shed 5 bases, and the junction held 10 bases outside the gene matches. The CDR3 loop spans 15 amino acids. In germline, CDR1 is MNHEY, CDR2 SVGAGI. CDR3 loop: CASSNRGFIDNEQFF. The CDR3, as DNA: TGTGCCAGCAGCAACAGGGGCTTTATCGACAATGAGCAGTTCTTC.

J is TRBJ2-6 and V is TRBV7-3, with D perhaps TRBD2 (5 bases). The CDR3 is 14 residues long. V was clipped by 5 bases and J by 0 bases, with 5 bases between them. Germline CDR1 is SGHTA and CDR2 is FQGTGA. The DNA for the CDR3 is TGTGCCAGCAGCCGGGACTCTGGGGCCAACGTCCTGACTTTC. This gives the protein CASSRDSGANVLTF.

This chain links TRBV5-5 with TRBJ1-1; D is possibly TRBD1 (6 bases). CDR1 and CDR2 (germline): SGHKS, YYEKEE (reference sequence). The CDR3 sequence is 14 residues long. V dropped 4 bases and J dropped 3 bases, with 13 bases sitting between them. CDR3 residues: CASSREDRYTEAFF. The DNA of the CDR3 is TGTGCCAGCAGCCGAGAGGACAGATACACTGAAGCTTTCTTT. Variable domain in full (rest from reference TRBV5-5 and TRBJ1-1): DAGVTQSPTHLIKTRGQQVTLRCSPISGHKSVSWYQQVLGQGPQFIFQYYEKEERGRGNFPDRFSARQFPNYSSELNVNALLLGDSALYLCASSREDRYTEAFFGQGTRLTVV.

This clone was recorded only once. This sequence joins TRBV19 and TRBJ1-2, with 9 bases aligning to TRBD1. Germline CDR1 is LNHDA and CDR2 is SQIVND (reference sequence). Trimming cost V 4 bases and J 6 bases; bases outside gene matches: 3. The CDR3 loop spans 13 amino acids. DNA for the CDR3: TGTGCCAGTAGTAACTGGGACAGGGATGGCTACACCTTC. Amino acid sequence: CASSNWDRDGYTF.

The chain has TRBV6-5 and TRBJ1-1; D remains ambiguous. The germline V gene has CDR1 MNHEY and CDR2 SVGAGI. The germline V and J ends were trimmed by 5 bases and 5 bases, with 15 bases remaining between them. CDR3 length: 14 amino acids. CDR3 DNA sequence: TGTGCCAGCAGTCCACGGACGGGAACGACTGAAGCTTTCTTT. Translating it yields CASSPRTGTTEAFF.

The chain is built from TRBV30 and TRBJ2-7, with 10 bases aligning to TRBD2. Germline V gene data show CDR1 as GTSNPN and CDR2 as SVGIG (reference sequence). The CDR3 runs to 17 residues. J gave up 3 bases and V 0 bases, and 11 bases lay outside the gene matches. The CDR3 region has the DNA TGTGCCTGGAGTGTAGGGGCTAGCGGGAGTGTCGGCTACGAGCAGTACTTC. Translating gives CAWSVGASGSVGYEQYF.

The genes are TRBV10-1 and TRBJ2-5; TRBD1 is a possible D gene (5 bases). The J call could be wrong; TRBJ2-7 is a better fit for the DNA end. Germline V lookup: CDR1 WNHNN, CDR2 SYGVQD (reference sequence). This CDR3 contains 15 residues. The CDR3 reads CASSESTGFAYEQYF. The DNA of the CDR3 is TGCGCCAGCAGTGAGTCAACAGGATTCGCCTACGAGCAGTACTTC.

J is TRBJ2-3 and V is TRBV15; 7 bases are a match to TRBD2. The CDR3 runs to 17 residues. The V gene's germline CDR1 is LNHNV and CDR2 YYDKDF (reference sequence). V lost 1 base and J lost 0; bases outside the gene matches: 7. CDR3 sequence: CATSRAYSGLSTDTQYF. The CDR3 DNA sequence: TGTGCCACCAGCAGAGCGTATAGCGGGCTTAGCACAGATACGCAGTATTTT.

The genes are TRBV19 and TRBJ2-5; D is possibly TRBD2 (6 bases). With 2 bases removed from V and 3 bases from J, the gap between germline ends came to 10 bases. Germline CDR1 LNHDA, CDR2 SQIVND (reference sequence). The CDR3 runs to 14 residues. The CDR3, as DNA: TGTGCCAGTAGTATAACTAGCCAGGAAGAGACCCAGTACTTC. It is translated as CASSITSQEETQYF.

The count of this clone is one. The genes are TRBV5-1 and TRBJ1-3, with a tentative D call TRBD1 (6 bases). CDR1 and CDR2 from the germline V gene are SGHRS and YFSETQ. V was clipped by 2 bases and J by 4 bases, with 13 bases between them. This CDR3 has 15 amino acids. CDR3 sequence reads: CASSLQGLSGNTIYF. Written as DNA, the CDR3 is TGCGCCAGCAGCTTACAGGGCTTGTCGGGAAACACCATATATTTT.

The rearrangement joins TRBV4-1 to TRBJ2-3, with TRBD1 matching 8 bases. There are 15 residues in the CDR3. J was trimmed by 1 base and V by 4 bases; bases with no gene match: 4. Germline V gene lookup returns CDR1 MGHRA and CDR2 YSYEKL. This chain's CDR3 is CASSLGQGGTDTQYF. CDR3 sequence (DNA): TGCGCCAGCAGCCTCGGACAGGGAGGCACAGATACGCAGTATTTT.

This clone was recorded only once. The chain joins TRBV5-5 to TRBJ2-3, with D perhaps TRBD2 (7 bases). Germline values: CDR1 SGHKS, CDR2 YYEKEE (reference sequence). V dropped 4 bases and J dropped 10 bases, with 16 bases sitting between them. The CDR3 covers 13 residues. The CDR3: CASSGTLGGAQYF. The CDR3 bases are TGTGCCAGCAGCGGGACATTGGGAGGGGCGCAGTATTTT.

V and J are TRBV6-5 and TRBJ1-5; D is undetermined. The CDR3 has 14 residues. The germline V gene has CDR1 MNHEY and CDR2 SVGAGI. With 8 bases removed from V and 0 bases from J, the gap between germline ends came to 11 bases. CDR3 region: CASVDTYSNQPQHF. The CDR3 DNA sequence: TGTGCCAGCGTCGACACATATAGCAATCAGCCCCAGCATTTT.

J is TRBJ2-3 and V is TRBV6-5; 9 bases line up with TRBD1. This CDR3 contains 15 residues. CDR1 is MNHEY and CDR2 is SVGAGI in the germline V gene. The trim removed 10 bases at V and 5 bases at J, leaving 13 bases unmatched. The CDR3: CATHAGQGGLDTQYF. CDR3 DNA sequence: TGTGCCACCCACGCGGGACAGGGCGGCTTAGATACGCAGTATTTT.

V gene TRBV11-2 combines with J gene TRBJ2-7; D ambiguous. CDR1 and CDR2 (germline): SGHAT, FQNNGV. This CDR3 has 14 residues. Trimming took off 4 bases at V and 2 bases at J, with 12 bases between the two ends. CDR3 sequence (DNA): TGTGCCAGCAGCTCCGTTGGTGAGACCTACGAGCAGTACTTC. Residues: CASSSVGETYEQYF.

DNA for the CDR3: TGTGCCTGGAGTCCGAGACAGGGGGCGCGGACTGAAGCTTTCTTT. Encoded protein: CAWSPRQGARTEAFF. The chain carries TRBV30 and TRBJ1-1, with 10 bases identical to TRBD1. Trimming cost V 2 bases and J 5 bases; bases outside gene matches: 8. Germline V gene sequence: CDR1 GTSNPN, CDR2 SVGIG (reference sequence). The CDR3 is 15 residues long. Full variable domain (missing parts from reference TRBV30 and TRBJ1-1): SQTIHQWPATLVQPVGSPLSLECTVEGTSNPNLYWYRQAAGRGLQLLFYSVGIGQISSEVPQNLSASRPQDRQFILSSKKLLLSDSGFYLCAWSPRQGARTEAFFGQGTRLTVV.

This clone has only one observation. The chain uses TRBV7-9 and TRBJ2-3; 8 bases agree with TRBD2. Germline V gene data show CDR1 as SEHNR and CDR2 as FQNEAQ (reference sequence). Unmatched junction bases numbered 15, after V lost 0 bases and J lost 4 bases. CDR3 length: 19 residues. CDR3: CASSLAPGTRGGSADTQYF. CDR3 nucleotide sequence: TGTGCCAGCAGCTTAGCCCCCGGGACTAGAGGTGGGTCGGCAGATACGCAGTATTTT.

V and J are TRBV2 and TRBJ2-1; a weak D match, TRBD1 (6 bases). The germline V gene has CDR1 SNHLY and CDR2 FYNNEI. The CDR3 has 14 amino acids. V was shortened by 4 bases and J by 2 bases, with 9 bases between the two germline ends. The CDR3 reads CASSGGTTYNEQFF. In nucleotides, the CDR3 is TGTGCCAGCAGTGGGGGGACAACCTACAATGAGCAGTTCTTC.

In this sample, this clone turned up a few times. The chain uses TRBV25-1 and TRBJ1-1; D call uncertain. The V gene's germline CDR1 is MGHDK and CDR2 SYGVNS. The CDR3 has 13 residues. Trimming took off 4 bases at V and 11 bases at J, with 17 bases between the two ends. CDR3 nucleotides: TGTGCCAGCAGTGCCCTCCGCACCTGGGAGGCTTTCTTT. Translated, it gives CASSALRTWEAFF.

The chain is built from TRBV19 and TRBJ1-1; TRBD1 might be the D (6 bases). The V end lost 3 bases, the J end lost 5 bases, and 13 bases lay between the germline ends. This CDR3 is built from 14 residues. CDR1 and CDR2 (germline): LNHDA, SQIVND (reference sequence). The CDR3 DNA reads TGTGCCAGTAGTATTAACAGGGTCAGAACTGAAGCTTTCTTT. Protein: CASSINRVRTEAFF.

This chain uses TRBV7-9 with TRBJ1-2; 8 bases match TRBD1. Per the germline V gene, CDR1 is SEHNR and CDR2 is FQNEAQ (reference sequence). This CDR3 comprises 16 residues. Trimming at V came to 4 bases and at J to 0 bases, leaving 7 bases not matched to a gene. CDR3 nucleotide sequence: TGTGCCAGCAGCTCGGCGGACAGGGAGGCTAACTATGGCTACACCTTC. Amino acid sequence: CASSSADREANYGYTF.

This CDR3 is CASSQGGYNQPQHF. The CDR3 nucleotides read TGCGCCAGCAGCCAAGGAGGGTACAATCAGCCCCAGCATTTT. V and J are TRBV4-1 and TRBJ1-5; no clear D gene. From germline, CDR1 is MGHRA and CDR2 YSYEKL. Trimming shortened V by 1 base and J by 3 bases, and 7 bases separated the two germline ends. The CDR3 sequence is 14 residues long.

This clone has a single count. The V and J genes are TRBV4-1 and TRBJ2-3; D gene unclear. V was shortened by 4 bases and J by 0 bases, with 8 bases between the two germline ends. Germline CDR1 is MGHRA and CDR2 is YSYEKL. CDR3 length: 14 amino acids. This chain's CDR3 is CASSPTSSTDTQYF. Here the CDR3 DNA reads TGCGCCAGCAGCCCTACGTCTAGCACAGATACGCAGTATTTT.

J is TRBJ2-7 and V is TRBV9; 8 bases line up with TRBD1. The CDR3 runs 15 residues. Trimming cost V 7 bases and J 4 bases; bases outside gene matches: 13. CDR1 SGDLS and CDR2 YYNGEE come from the germline V gene. The CDR3: CASLTGGDRAYEQYF. As DNA, the CDR3 is TGTGCCAGCCTCACAGGGGGAGACAGGGCTTACGAGCAGTACTTC.